The entry below gives a single T cell receptor beta chain sequence along with its context. Antigen: not known. Resections from corrective heart surgery supplied the thymus tissue. Having corrective surgery for congenital heart defects, healthy Finnish infants were the ones who donated. Per the germline V gene, CDR1 is MDHEN and CDR2 is SYDVKM. This CDR3 spans 14 amino acids. The V end lost 2 bases, the J end lost 2 bases, and 10 bases lay between the germline ends. This sample stems from a study of human thymus T cells. General study points: Thymic as well as blood repertoires seemed to favor certain V and J genes unevenly.

Sequencing was performed with immunoSEQ multiplex PCR; in TCRdb, only in-frame clones are kept and a portion is missing. The sample shows roughly 120,000 clones, around 94% of them seen only once. This clonotype was obtained from a boy under two years old with a congenital heart defect but otherwise immunologically healthy. The source material was thymus tissue. The chain is built from TRBV28 and TRBJ2-7; D is perhaps TRBD2 (6 bases). The CDR3: CASSLLALTYEQYF. The CDR3 bases are TGTGCCAGCAGTTTACTAGCGCTAACCTACGAGCAGTACTTC. Combining the CDR3 with reference TRBV28 and TRBJ2-7 gives the whole variable domain DVKVTQSSRYLVKRTGEKVFLECVQDMDHENMFWYRQDPGLGLRLIYFSYDVKMKEKGDIPEGYSVSREKKERFSLILESASTNQTSMYLCASSLLALTYEQYFGPGTRLTVT.